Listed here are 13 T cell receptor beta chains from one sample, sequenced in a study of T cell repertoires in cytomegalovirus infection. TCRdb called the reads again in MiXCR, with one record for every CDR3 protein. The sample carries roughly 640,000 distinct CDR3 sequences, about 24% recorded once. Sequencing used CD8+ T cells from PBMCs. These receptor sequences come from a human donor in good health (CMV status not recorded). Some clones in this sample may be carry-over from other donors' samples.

As DNA, the CDR3 is TGTGCCAGCCTCACCAGGTGGGGAGATACGCAGTATTTT. It specifies CASLTRWGDTQYF. The V and J genes are TRBV7-4 and TRBJ2-3; no clear D. The V gene's germline CDR1 is SGHVT and CDR2 SQSDAQ. This CDR3 comprises 13 residues. The ends were cut back, 8 bases at V and 5 bases at J, with 14 bases in the middle.

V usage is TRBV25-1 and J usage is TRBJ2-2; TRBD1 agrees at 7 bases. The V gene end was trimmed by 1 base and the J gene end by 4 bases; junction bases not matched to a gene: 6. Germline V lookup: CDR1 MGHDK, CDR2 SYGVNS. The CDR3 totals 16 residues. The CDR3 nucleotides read TGTGCCAGCAGTGAATCGACAGGGCCGGGCACCGGGGAGCTGTTTTTT. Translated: CASSESTGPGTGELFF.

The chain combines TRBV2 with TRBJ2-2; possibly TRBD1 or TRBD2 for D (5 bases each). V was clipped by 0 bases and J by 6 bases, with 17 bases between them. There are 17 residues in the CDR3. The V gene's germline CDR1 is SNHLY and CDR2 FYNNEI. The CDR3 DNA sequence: TGTGCCAGCAGTGAAGCTCGGACACCCCGAGGGGCCGGGGAGCTGTTTTTT. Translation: CASSEARTPRGAGELFF.

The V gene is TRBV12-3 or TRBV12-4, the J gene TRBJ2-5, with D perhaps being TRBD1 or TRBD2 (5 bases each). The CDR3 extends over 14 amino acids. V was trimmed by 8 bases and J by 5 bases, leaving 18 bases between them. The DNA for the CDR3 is TGTGCCAGCCAGCTTGGGGGTTTCGGGGAGACCCAGTACTTC. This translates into CASQLGGFGETQYF.

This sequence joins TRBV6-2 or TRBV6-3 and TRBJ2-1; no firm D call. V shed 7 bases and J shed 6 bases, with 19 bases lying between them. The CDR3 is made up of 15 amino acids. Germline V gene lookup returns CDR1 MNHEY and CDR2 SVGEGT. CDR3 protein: CASTRSQVTLNEQFF. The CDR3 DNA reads TGTGCCAGCACCAGGAGTCAGGTAACACTCAATGAGCAGTTCTTC.

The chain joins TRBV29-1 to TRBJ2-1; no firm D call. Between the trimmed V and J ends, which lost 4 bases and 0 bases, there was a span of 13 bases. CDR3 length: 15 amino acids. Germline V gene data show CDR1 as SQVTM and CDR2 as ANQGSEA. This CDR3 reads CSVAPLTSSYNEQFF. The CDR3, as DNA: TGCAGCGTTGCCCCCTTAACAAGCTCCTACAATGAGCAGTTCTTC.

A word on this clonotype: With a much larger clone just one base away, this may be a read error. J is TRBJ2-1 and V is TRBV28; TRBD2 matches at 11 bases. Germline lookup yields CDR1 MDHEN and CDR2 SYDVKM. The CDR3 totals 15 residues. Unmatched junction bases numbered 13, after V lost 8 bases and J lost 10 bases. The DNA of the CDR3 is TGTGCCAGCGAAGTCTTTAGCGGGGGGGGAGGAGAGCAGTTCTTC. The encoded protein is CASEVFSGGGGEQFF.

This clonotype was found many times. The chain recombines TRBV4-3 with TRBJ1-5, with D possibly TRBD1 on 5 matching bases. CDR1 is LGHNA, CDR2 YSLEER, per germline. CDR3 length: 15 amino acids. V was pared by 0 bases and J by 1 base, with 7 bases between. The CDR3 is CASSQDAGSNQPQHF. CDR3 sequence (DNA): TGCGCCAGCAGCCAAGATGCAGGGAGCAATCAGCCCCAGCATTTT.

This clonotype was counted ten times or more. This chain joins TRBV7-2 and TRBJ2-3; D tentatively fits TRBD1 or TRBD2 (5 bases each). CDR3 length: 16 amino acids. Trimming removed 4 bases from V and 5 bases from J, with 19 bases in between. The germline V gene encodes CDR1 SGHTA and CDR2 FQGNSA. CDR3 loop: CASSYLTAPRGDTQYF. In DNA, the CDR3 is TGTGCCAGCAGCTACCTGACAGCCCCGAGGGGAGATACGCAGTATTTT.

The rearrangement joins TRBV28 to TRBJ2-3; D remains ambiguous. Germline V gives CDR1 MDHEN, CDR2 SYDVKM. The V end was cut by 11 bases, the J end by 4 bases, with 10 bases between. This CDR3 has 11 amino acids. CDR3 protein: CASRRSDTQYF. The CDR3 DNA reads TGTGCCTCGAGGCGCTCAGATACGCAGTATTTT.

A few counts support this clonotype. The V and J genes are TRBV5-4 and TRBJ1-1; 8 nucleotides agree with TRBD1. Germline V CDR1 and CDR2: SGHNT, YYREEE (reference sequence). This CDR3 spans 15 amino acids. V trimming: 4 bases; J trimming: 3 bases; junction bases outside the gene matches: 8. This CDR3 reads CASSPEDRAYTEAFF. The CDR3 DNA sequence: TGTGCCAGCAGCCCTGAGGACAGGGCGTACACTGAAGCTTTCTTT.

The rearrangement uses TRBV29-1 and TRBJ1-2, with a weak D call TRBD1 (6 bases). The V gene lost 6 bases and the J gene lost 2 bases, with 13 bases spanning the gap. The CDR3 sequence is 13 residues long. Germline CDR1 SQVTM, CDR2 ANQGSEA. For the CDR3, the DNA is TGCAGCGTGAGGGACATCGTGAACTATGGCTACACCTTC. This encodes CSVRDIVNYGYTF.

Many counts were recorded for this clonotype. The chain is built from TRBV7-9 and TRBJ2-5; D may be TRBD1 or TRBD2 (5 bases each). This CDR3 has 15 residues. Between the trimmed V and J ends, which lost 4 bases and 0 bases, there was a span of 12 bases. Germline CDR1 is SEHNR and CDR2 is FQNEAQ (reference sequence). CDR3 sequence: CASSSRDVDQETQYF. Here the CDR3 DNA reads TGTGCCAGCAGCTCCCGGGACGTAGACCAAGAGACCCAGTACTTC.